Listed here are 14 T cell receptor beta chains from one sample, sequenced in a study of neurological immune-mediated disorders. Each CDR3 protein is one row after TCRdb ran MiXCR on the 5' RACE reads. In the table there are roughly 17,000 distinct CDR3 sequences, less than 3.5% of which are singletons. Material: PBMCs. The source is a woman under 30 with multiple sclerosis.

This clonotype was observed many times. V usage is TRBV6-5 and J usage is TRBJ2-3, with TRBD1 identical over 7 bases. CDR3 length equals 14 residues. With V trimmed by 6 bases and J by 8 bases, 11 bases remained unmatched. Germline loops: CDR1 MNHEY, CDR2 SVGAGI. The CDR3 coding sequence is TGTGCCAGCAGGCCCGGACAGGTCGGGGTTACGCAGTATTTT. Protein product: CASRPGQVGVTQYF.

This clonotype was detected ten times or more. V gene TRBV24-1 combines with J gene TRBJ2-2, with 7 bases aligning to TRBD1. Per the germline V gene, CDR1 is KGHDR and CDR2 is SFDVKD. Germline trimming cut 4 bases from V and 0 bases from J; bases unmatched to any gene: 7. This CDR3 region has 17 residues. The CDR3 DNA is TGTGCCACCAGTGACCCCTTCGGGACAGCGAACACCGGGGAGCTGTTTTTT. This translates into CATSDPFGTANTGELFF.

This clonotype was observed many times. This chain joins TRBV5-1 and TRBJ2-5, with 9 bases aligning to TRBD1. There are 15 residues in the CDR3. Germline CDR1 is SGHRS and CDR2 is YFSETQ. V shed 4 bases, J shed 3 bases, and the junction held 7 bases outside the gene matches. The CDR3, as DNA: TGCGCCAGCAGCAGAACCGGGACAGGGAAAGAGACCCAGTACTTC. This translates into CASSRTGTGKETQYF.

This sequence joins TRBV9 and TRBJ2-3, with 16 bases matching TRBD2. The V gene end was trimmed by 2 bases and the J gene end by 2 bases; junction bases not matched to a gene: 2. Germline assignment: CDR1 SGDLS and CDR2 YYNGEE. The CDR3 length is 17 residues. This CDR3 is CASSVGTSGRVTDTQYF. DNA for the CDR3: TGTGCCAGCAGCGTCGGGACTAGCGGGAGGGTCACAGATACGCAGTATTTT.

This clonotype was counted at least ten times. The chain joins TRBV9 to TRBJ2-5; 7 positions match TRBD1. V trimming: 0 bases; J trimming: 0 bases; junction bases outside the gene matches: 5. Looked up from germline, CDR1 is SGDLS and CDR2 is YYNGEE. The CDR3 covers 16 residues. The CDR3 DNA follows: TGTGCCAGCAGCGTAGATCCGACAGGGTACCAAGAGACCCAGTACTTC. Translated: CASSVDPTGYQETQYF.

This clonotype was seen many times. This rearrangement joins TRBV12-3 or TRBV12-4 to TRBJ2-7, with D unresolved. V dropped 3 bases and J dropped 3 bases, with 6 bases sitting between them. The CDR3 is 12 residues long. CDR3 region: CASSLHGYEQYV. The CDR3 nucleotides read TGTGCCAGCAGTTTGCACGGCTACGAGCAGTACGTC.

This clonotype occurred many times. This chain links TRBV20-1 with TRBJ2-3; TRBD2 agrees at 15 bases. From germline, CDR1 is DFQATT and CDR2 SNEGSKA (reference sequence). The CDR3 runs 15 residues. V shed 3 bases, J shed 4 bases, and the junction held 2 bases outside the gene matches. This CDR3 is CSASGTSGRSDTQYF. The DNA of the CDR3 is TGCAGTGCTAGTGGGACTAGCGGGAGGTCAGATACGCAGTATTTT.

This clonotype appeared many times. V gene TRBV5-1 combines with J gene TRBJ2-1; 10 bases are a match to TRBD1. CDR3 length equals 19 residues. V was pared by 4 bases and J by 5 bases, with 18 bases of the junction left unmatched. CDR1 is SGHRS and CDR2 is YFSETQ in the germline V gene. CDR3 amino acids: CASSLAGTGVAGSHNEQFF. CDR3 nucleotide sequence: TGCGCCAGCAGCCTGGCCGGGACAGGGGTAGCGGGGAGTCACAATGAGCAGTTCTTC.

A few counts support this clonotype. The CDR3, as DNA: TGCAGTGCTAGAGACCCAGCGCAAGGCCCACCCCGGGGGCAGTTCTTC. Its protein is CSARDPAQGPPRGQFF. This chain connects TRBV20-1 to TRBJ2-1, with a weak D call TRBD2 (5 bases). Looked up from germline, CDR1 is DFQATT and CDR2 is SNEGSKA (reference sequence). The CDR3 covers 16 residues. Trimming shortened V by 0 bases and J by 12 bases, and 24 bases separated the two germline ends.

This clonotype was recorded many times. This chain links TRBV12-3 or TRBV12-4 with TRBJ2-3; 8 nucleotides agree with TRBD2. This CDR3 region has 14 residues. The ends lost 5 bases at V and 6 bases at J; junction bases unmatched: 7. CDR3 protein: CASSGLAGIDTQYF. Written as DNA, the CDR3 is TGTGCCAGCAGTGGACTAGCCGGTATTGATACGCAGTATTTT.

In this sample, this clonotype turned up many times. The V call is TRBV6-6, the J call TRBJ2-7; 13 bases line up with TRBD2. This CDR3 spans 17 amino acids. Germline V gene data show CDR1 as MNHNY and CDR2 as SVGAGI (reference sequence). Losses at the gene ends were 6 bases for V and 3 bases for J; bases not matched to a gene: 11. The DNA of the CDR3 is TGTGCCAGCAGACCAACCGACCGGACTAGCGGGGGCTACGAGCAGTACTTC. It encodes CASRPTDRTSGGYEQYF.

This clonotype came up many times. The chain combines TRBV28 with TRBJ1-5; D gene uncertain. V lost 5 bases and J 8 bases, leaving 10 bases between the germline ends. The CDR3 spans 12 residues. Germline CDR1 MDHEN, CDR2 SYDVKM. CDR3 residues: CASSPKGKPQHF. As DNA, the CDR3 is TGTGCCAGCAGTCCTAAGGGAAAGCCCCAGCATTTT. Complete variable domain (other parts from reference TRBV28 and TRBJ1-5): DVKVTQSSRYLVKRTGEKVFLECVQDMDHENMFWYRQDPGLGLRLIYFSYDVKMKEKGDIPEGYSVSREKKERFSLILESASTNQTSMYLCASSPKGKPQHFGDGTRLSIL.

In this sample, this clonotype turned up many times. The chain is built from TRBV5-1 and TRBJ2-2, with TRBD2 as a possible D gene (5 bases). The CDR3 is 14 amino acids. Trimming pared 1 base from V and 7 bases from J, leaving 11 bases between. The germline CDR1 and CDR2 sequences are SGHRS and YFSETQ. The CDR3 reads CASSLLSEGGELFF. The CDR3, as DNA: TGCGCCAGCAGCTTGCTGTCCGAGGGCGGGGAGCTGTTTTTT.

The table lists this clonotype with a few counts. This may be a read error: a much more frequent sequence differs by one nucleotide. The chain has TRBV2 and TRBJ1-1; D not resolved. This CDR3 has 11 amino acids. CDR1 is SNHLY, CDR2 FYNNEI, per germline. The ends were cut back, 10 bases at V and 10 bases at J, with 16 bases in the middle. This chain's CDR3 is CAIQRDRGAFF. The CDR3 nucleotides read TGTGCCATACAAAGGGATCGTGGAGCTTTCTTT.